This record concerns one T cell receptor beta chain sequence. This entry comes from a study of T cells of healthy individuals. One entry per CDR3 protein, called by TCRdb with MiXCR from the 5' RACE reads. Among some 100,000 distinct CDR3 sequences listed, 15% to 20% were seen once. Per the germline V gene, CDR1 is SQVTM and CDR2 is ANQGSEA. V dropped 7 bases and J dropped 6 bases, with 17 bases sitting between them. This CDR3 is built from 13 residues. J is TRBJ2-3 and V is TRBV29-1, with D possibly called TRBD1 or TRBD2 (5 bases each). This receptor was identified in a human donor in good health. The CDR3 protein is CSARDQARDTQYF. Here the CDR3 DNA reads TGCAGCGCCCGGGACCAAGCGAGGGATACGCAGTATTTT.